These T cell receptor beta chains were read from a single sample in a study of shared clonotypes between healthy human individuals. The repertoire was sequenced with immunoSEQ multiplex PCR; TCRdb's copy has only in-frame clones and lacks some. The sample includes more than 200,000 clones, approximately 65% seen only once; the top ten take over 8.5%. The sequenced sample was memory CD4+ T cells sorted from blood. The source is a man aged 25-40 years in good health. Both conserved end residues are part of each CDR3. D genes are given only for firm matches. Clone size is stated in some rows and not others, as once, few, many or a class when expanded.

CDR3aa: CASSRDIYEQYF; CDR3nt: TGTGCCAGCAGCCGAGATATCTACGAGCAGTACTTC; v_gene: TRBV5-4; d_gene: .; len: 12; j_gene: TRBJ2-7; abundance: .
CDR3aa: CASSLGGRALSYPYEQYF; CDR3nt: TGTGCCAGCAGCTTAGGCGGGAGGGCTTTGAGTTACCCCTACGAGCAGTACTTC; v_gene: TRBV7-2; d_gene: TRBD2; len: 18; j_gene: TRBJ2-7; abundance: .
CDR3aa: CASSLLSGNYGHEQFF; CDR3nt: TGTGCCAGCTCACTCCTTAGCGGGAACTATGGACATGAGCAGTTCTTC; v_gene: TRBV18; d_gene: TRBD2; len: 16; j_gene: TRBJ2-1; abundance: .
CDR3aa: CASSQDPSGEQFF; CDR3nt: TGCGCCAGCAGCCAAGATCCCTCAGGGGAGCAGTTCTTC; v_gene: TRBV4-3; d_gene: .; len: 13; j_gene: TRBJ2-1; abundance: .
CDR3aa: CASSKTSGSGSYEQYF; CDR3nt: TGTGCCAGTAGTAAAACTAGCGGGAGTGGGTCCTACGAGCAGTACTTC; v_gene: TRBV19; d_gene: TRBD2; len: 16; j_gene: TRBJ2-7; abundance: .
CDR3aa: CASSGSFPGLASYEQYF; CDR3nt: TGTGCCAGCAGTGGGTCTTTTCCGGGACTAGCGTCCTACGAGCAGTACTTC; v_gene: TRBV2; d_gene: TRBD2; len: 17; j_gene: TRBJ2-7; abundance: .
CDR3aa: CASQVIRGLENIQYF; CDR3nt: TGTGCCAGCCAAGTAATAAGGGGGCTTGAAAACATTCAGTACTTC; v_gene: TRBV18; d_gene: TRBD1; len: 15; j_gene: TRBJ2-4; abundance: .
CDR3aa: CASSPASSGRYNEQFF; CDR3nt: TGTGCCAGCAGTCCCGCTAGTAGCGGGAGATACAATGAGCAGTTCTTC; v_gene: TRBV28; d_gene: TRBD2; len: 16; j_gene: TRBJ2-1; abundance: once
CDR3aa: CASSLSDSDTQYF; CDR3nt: TGTGCCAGCAGCCTGTCCGACTCGGATACGCAGTATTTT; v_gene: TRBV7-2; d_gene: .; len: 13; j_gene: TRBJ2-3; abundance: .
CDR3aa: CASSGGLAVFRYEQYF; CDR3nt: TGTGCCAGCAGCGGGGGACTAGCTGTCTTCAGATACGAGCAGTACTTC; v_gene: TRBV5-6; d_gene: TRBD2; len: 16; j_gene: TRBJ2-7; abundance: .
CDR3aa: CASSPGQREIRKYF; CDR3nt: TGTGCCAGCAGCCCCGGACAGAGGGAAATTCGAAAGTACTTC; v_gene: TRBV11-2; d_gene: .; len: 14; j_gene: TRBJ2-7; abundance: once
CDR3aa: CASSLGLPSSGANVLTF; CDR3nt: TGTGCCAGCAGCCTGGGACTTCCTAGCTCTGGGGCCAACGTCCTGACTTTC; v_gene: TRBV14; d_gene: .; len: 17; j_gene: TRBJ2-6; abundance: .
CDR3aa: CASSAENAQGNRHNQPQHF; CDR3nt: TGTGCCAGCAGCGCAGAGAACGCCCAGGGAAACAGGCACAATCAGCCCCAGCATTTT; v_gene: TRBV21-1; d_gene: .; len: 19; j_gene: TRBJ1-5; abundance: .
CDR3aa: CASSLGLHTGELFF; CDR3nt: TGTGCCAGCAGCCTAGGGTTACACACCGGGGAGCTGTTTTTT; v_gene: TRBV7-7; d_gene: .; len: 14; j_gene: TRBJ2-2; abundance: .
CDR3aa: CASSPGGLNTGELFF; CDR3nt: TGTGCCAGCAGCCCGGGCGGGTTGAACACCGGGGAGCTGTTTTTT; v_gene: TRBV28; d_gene: .; len: 15; j_gene: TRBJ2-2; abundance: .
CDR3aa: CASSKHLENQPQHF; CDR3nt: TGTGCCAGCAGCAAACACTTAGAAAATCAGCCCCAGCATTTT; v_gene: TRBV6-5; d_gene: .; len: 14; j_gene: TRBJ1-5; abundance: .
CDR3aa: CASSLRGMETQYF; CDR3nt: TGTGCCAGCAGCTTACGGGGGATGGAGACCCAGTACTTC; v_gene: TRBV7-2; d_gene: .; len: 13; j_gene: TRBJ2-5; abundance: .
CDR3aa: CASSFQLIDTQYF; CDR3nt: TGTGCCAGCAGTTTCCAGCTTATAGATACGCAGTATTTT; v_gene: TRBV28; d_gene: .; len: 13; j_gene: TRBJ2-3; abundance: .
CDR3aa: CASSPPTGKGNTEAFF; CDR3nt: TGTGCCAGCTCCCCCCCCACAGGGAAAGGGAACACTGAAGCTTTCTTT; v_gene: TRBV18; d_gene: .; len: 16; j_gene: TRBJ1-1; abundance: .
CDR3aa: CASRTDRGYEQYF; CDR3nt: TGTGCCAGCAGGACGGACAGGGGTTACGAGCAGTACTTC; v_gene: TRBV27; d_gene: TRBD1; len: 13; j_gene: TRBJ2-7; abundance: .
CDR3aa: CASRLPTTDMNTEAFF; CDR3nt: TGCGCCAGCAGGTTACCTACTACAGACATGAACACTGAAGCTTTCTTT; v_gene: TRBV10-2; d_gene: .; len: 16; j_gene: TRBJ1-1; abundance: few
CDR3aa: CASSPGGYYNEQFF; CDR3nt: TGTGCCAGCAGTCCGGGAGGGTACTACAATGAGCAGTTCTTC; v_gene: TRBV28; d_gene: TRBD2; len: 14; j_gene: TRBJ2-1; abundance: few
CDR3aa: CASSYSGRAGPEQFF; CDR3nt: TGTGCCAGCAGTTACTCAGGTAGGGCCGGCCCTGAGCAGTTCTTC; v_gene: TRBV6-5; d_gene: .; len: 15; j_gene: TRBJ2-1; abundance: few
CDR3aa: CATSQHSGRVSGANVLTF; CDR3nt: TGTGCCACCAGCCAACATAGCGGGAGGGTATCTGGGGCCAACGTCCTGACTTTC; v_gene: TRBV15; d_gene: TRBD2; len: 18; j_gene: TRBJ2-6; abundance: .
CDR3aa: CASSLLGSDTEAFF; CDR3nt: TGTGCCAGCAGTTTACTGGGGTCGGACACTGAAGCTTTCTTT; v_gene: TRBV28; d_gene: .; len: 14; j_gene: TRBJ1-1; abundance: once
CDR3aa: CASSLLLSGELFF; CDR3nt: TGTGCCAGCAGTTTACTTTTATCCGGGGAGCTGTTTTTT; v_gene: TRBV27; d_gene: .; len: 13; j_gene: TRBJ2-2; abundance: few
CDR3aa: CASSLLGNQPQHF; CDR3nt: TGTGCCAGCAGTTTATTGGGCAATCAGCCCCAGCATTTT; v_gene: TRBV28; d_gene: .; len: 13; j_gene: TRBJ1-5; abundance: .
CDR3aa: CASSPPYGRTSNEQFF; CDR3nt: TGTGCCAGCAGCCCTCCGTACGGGAGAACATCCAATGAGCAGTTCTTC; v_gene: TRBV28; d_gene: .; len: 16; j_gene: TRBJ2-1; abundance: .
CDR3aa: CASNSGRSNEQFF; CDR3nt: TGTGCCAGTAACTCCGGCAGGTCCAATGAGCAGTTCTTC; v_gene: TRBV19; d_gene: .; len: 13; j_gene: TRBJ2-1; abundance: many
CDR3aa: CASSRPTVNTEAFF; CDR3nt: TGTGCCAGCAGCCGACCGACGGTGAACACTGAAGCTTTCTTT; v_gene: TRBV6-5; d_gene: .; len: 14; j_gene: TRBJ1-1; abundance: .
CDR3aa: CASSVGLVADTQYF; CDR3nt: TGTGCCAGCAGCGTAGGTCTAGTCGCAGATACGCAGTATTTT; v_gene: TRBV9; d_gene: .; len: 14; j_gene: TRBJ2-3; abundance: .